The sequence of this T cell receptor beta chain was determined in a study of blood T cells in healthy people across ages. Study-level findings and limits: While age rose, TCR beta diversity per million T cells dropped in a roughly linear way.

Next came a second PCR, run for about 7 to 12 cycles, which used a sample-barcoded 5' primer along with a J-beta primer mix. The template-switch adaptor, which had 12 random nucleotides, put a tag on each cDNA molecule. No fewer than 2.5 million CDR3-containing paired-end reads came from each sample. TCRdb processed the 5' RACE reads anew with MiXCR; each CDR3 protein has one entry. Seen here are around 670,000 distinct CDR3 sequences, about 30% observed once, and the top ten hold 15% to 18%. There are 16 residues in the CDR3. Losses at the gene ends were 0 bases for V and 5 bases for J; bases not matched to a gene: 9. Germline V lookup: CDR1 DFQATT, CDR2 SNEGSKA (reference sequence). Roughly 10 milliliters of peripheral blood were drawn from each donor. Worth noting for this clonotype: Antigen: not known.

The chain couples TRBV20-1 to TRBJ1-1; 10 bases agree with TRBD1. The receptor was isolated from a woman older than 75 in good health. The sequenced sample consisted of blood. The CDR3 DNA sequence: TGCAGTGCTAGAGAACTAGGGACAGGGGATGCGACTGAAGCTTTCTTT. The encoded protein is CSARELGTGDATEAFF.